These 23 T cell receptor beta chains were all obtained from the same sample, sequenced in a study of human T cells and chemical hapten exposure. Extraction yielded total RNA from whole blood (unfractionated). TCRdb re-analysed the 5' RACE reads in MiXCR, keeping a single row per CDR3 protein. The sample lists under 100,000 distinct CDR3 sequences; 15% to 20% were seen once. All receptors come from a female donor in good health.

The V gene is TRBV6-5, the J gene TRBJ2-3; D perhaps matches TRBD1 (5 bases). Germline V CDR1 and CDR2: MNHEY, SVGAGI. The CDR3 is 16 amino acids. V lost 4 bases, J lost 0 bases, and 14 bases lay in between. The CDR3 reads CASSFPRDTSTDTQYF. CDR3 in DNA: TGTGCCAGCAGTTTTCCCAGGGATACTAGCACAGATACGCAGTATTTT.

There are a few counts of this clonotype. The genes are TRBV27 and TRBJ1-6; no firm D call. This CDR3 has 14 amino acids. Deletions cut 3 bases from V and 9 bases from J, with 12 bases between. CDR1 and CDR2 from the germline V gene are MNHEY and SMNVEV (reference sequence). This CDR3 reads CASSFATNFSPLHF. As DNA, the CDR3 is TGTGCCAGCAGTTTCGCCACGAATTTTTCACCCCTCCACTTT.

The CDR3 protein is CASSFLASGRSSYEQYF. CDR3 DNA: TGTGCCAGCAGTTTCTTGGCTAGCGGAAGGAGCTCCTACGAGCAGTACTTC. The V call is TRBV27, the J call TRBJ2-7; TRBD2 matches 7 bases. This CDR3 contains 17 residues. The V gene's germline CDR1 is MNHEY and CDR2 SMNVEV (reference sequence). V shed 3 bases, J shed 0 bases, and the junction held 11 bases outside the gene matches.

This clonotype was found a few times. In DNA form, the CDR3 reads TGTGCCAGTGGAAGGGGATCAGGGGAATCCTACGAGCAGTACTTC. It specifies CASGRGSGESYEQYF. The chain is built from TRBV19 and TRBJ2-7, with D possibly TRBD1 on 6 matching bases. The CDR3 extends over 15 amino acids. The V and J ends lost 8 bases and 1 base respectively, with 18 bases between them. CDR1 and CDR2 from the germline V gene are LNHDA and SQIVND (reference sequence).

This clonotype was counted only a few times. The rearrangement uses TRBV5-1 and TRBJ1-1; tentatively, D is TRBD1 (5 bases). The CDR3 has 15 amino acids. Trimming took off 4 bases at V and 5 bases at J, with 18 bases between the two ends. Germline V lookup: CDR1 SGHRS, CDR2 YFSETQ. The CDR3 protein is CASSRFPGADTEAFF. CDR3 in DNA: TGCGCCAGCAGCCGGTTCCCCGGGGCGGATACTGAAGCTTTCTTT.

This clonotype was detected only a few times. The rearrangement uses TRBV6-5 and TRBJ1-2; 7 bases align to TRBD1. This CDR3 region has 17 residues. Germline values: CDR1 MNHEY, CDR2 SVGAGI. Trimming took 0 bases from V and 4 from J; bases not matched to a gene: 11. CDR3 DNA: TGTGCCAGCAGTTACTCACTCGGACAGGCCGCTATCTATGGCTACACCTTC. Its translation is CASSYSLGQAAIYGYTF.

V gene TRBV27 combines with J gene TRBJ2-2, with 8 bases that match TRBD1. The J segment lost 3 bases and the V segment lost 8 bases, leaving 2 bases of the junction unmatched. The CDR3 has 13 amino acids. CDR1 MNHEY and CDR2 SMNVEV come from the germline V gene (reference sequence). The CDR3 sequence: CASEDRDTGELFF. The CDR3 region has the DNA TGTGCCAGCGAGGACAGGGACACCGGGGAGCTGTTTTTT.

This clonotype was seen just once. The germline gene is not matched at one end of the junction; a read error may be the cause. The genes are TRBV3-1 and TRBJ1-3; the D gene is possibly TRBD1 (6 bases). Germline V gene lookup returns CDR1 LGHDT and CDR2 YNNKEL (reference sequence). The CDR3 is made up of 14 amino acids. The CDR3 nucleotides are TGTGCCAGAAGCCAGTCAGGGGCCGGAAACACCATATATTTT. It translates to CARSQSGAGNTIYF.

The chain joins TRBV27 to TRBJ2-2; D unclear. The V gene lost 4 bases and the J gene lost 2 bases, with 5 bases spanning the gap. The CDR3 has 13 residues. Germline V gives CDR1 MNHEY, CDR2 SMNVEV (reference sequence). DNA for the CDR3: TGTGCCAGCAGTTCAGGAAACACCGGGGAGCTGTTTTTT. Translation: CASSSGNTGELFF.

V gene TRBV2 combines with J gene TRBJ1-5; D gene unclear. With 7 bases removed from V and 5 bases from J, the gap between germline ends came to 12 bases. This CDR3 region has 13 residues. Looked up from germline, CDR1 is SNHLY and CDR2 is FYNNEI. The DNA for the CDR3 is TGTGCCAGCACCAGAGAAGATGATCAGCCCCAGCATTTT. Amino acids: CASTREDDQPQHF.

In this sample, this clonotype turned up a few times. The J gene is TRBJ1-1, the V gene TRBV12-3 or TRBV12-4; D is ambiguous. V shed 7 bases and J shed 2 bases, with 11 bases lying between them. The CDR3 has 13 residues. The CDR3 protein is CASTPGQNTEAFF. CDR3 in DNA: TGTGCCAGCACCCCGGGCCAAAACACTGAAGCTTTCTTT.

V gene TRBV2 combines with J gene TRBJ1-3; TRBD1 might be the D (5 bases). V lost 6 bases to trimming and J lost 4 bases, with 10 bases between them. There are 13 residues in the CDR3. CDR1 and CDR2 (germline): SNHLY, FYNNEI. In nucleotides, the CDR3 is TGTGCCAGCAGCCGGGACTTCGGAAACACCATATATTTT. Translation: CASSRDFGNTIYF.

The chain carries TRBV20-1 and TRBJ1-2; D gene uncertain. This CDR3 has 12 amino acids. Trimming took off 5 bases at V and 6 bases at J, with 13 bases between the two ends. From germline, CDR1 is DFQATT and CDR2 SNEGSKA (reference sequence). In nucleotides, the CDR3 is TGCAGTGCTCCGAGTCGGACCCATGGCTACACCTTC. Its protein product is CSAPSRTHGYTF.

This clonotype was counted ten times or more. The CDR3 loop is CASSKEPDPCWGYTF. In DNA, the CDR3 is TGTGCCAGCAGCAAAGAGCCAGACCCCTGTTGGGGCTACACCTTC. The chain combines TRBV21-1 with TRBJ1-2; the D call of TRBD1 is as the table states it, not checked on the DNA. TRBV21-1 is an annotated pseudogene. The CDR3 contains 15 residues.

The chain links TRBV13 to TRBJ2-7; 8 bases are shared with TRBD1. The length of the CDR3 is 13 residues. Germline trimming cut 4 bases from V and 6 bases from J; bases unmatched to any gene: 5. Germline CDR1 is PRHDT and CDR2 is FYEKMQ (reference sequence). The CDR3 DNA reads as TGTGCCAGCAGCTCTCGACAGGGGATCGAGCAGTACTTC. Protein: CASSSRQGIEQYF.

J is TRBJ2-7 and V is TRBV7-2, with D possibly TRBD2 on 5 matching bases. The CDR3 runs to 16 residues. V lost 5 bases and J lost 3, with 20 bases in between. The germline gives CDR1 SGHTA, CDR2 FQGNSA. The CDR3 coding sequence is TGTGCCAGCAGCCTCCCTTGGGGAGACGCACACTACGAGCAGTACTTC. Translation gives CASSLPWGDAHYEQYF.

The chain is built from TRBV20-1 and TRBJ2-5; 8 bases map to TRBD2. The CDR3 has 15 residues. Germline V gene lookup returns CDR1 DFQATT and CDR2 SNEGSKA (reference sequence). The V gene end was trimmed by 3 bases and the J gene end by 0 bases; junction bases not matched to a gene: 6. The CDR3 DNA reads TGCAGTGCTAGTTCCGGGACTAGAAACCAAGAGACCCAGTACTTC. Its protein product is CSASSGTRNQETQYF.

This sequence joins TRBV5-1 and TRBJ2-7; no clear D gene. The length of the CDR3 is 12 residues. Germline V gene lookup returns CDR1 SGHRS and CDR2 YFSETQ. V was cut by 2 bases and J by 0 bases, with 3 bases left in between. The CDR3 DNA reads TGCGCCAGCAGCTTCAACTCCTACGAGCAGTACTTC. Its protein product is CASSFNSYEQYF.

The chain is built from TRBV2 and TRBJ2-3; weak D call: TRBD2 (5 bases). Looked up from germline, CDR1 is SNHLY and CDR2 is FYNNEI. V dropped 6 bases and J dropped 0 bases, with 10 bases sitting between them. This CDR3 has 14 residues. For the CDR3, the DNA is TGTGCCAGCAGAGTACGGGGAAGCACAGATACGCAGTATTTT. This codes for CASRVRGSTDTQYF.

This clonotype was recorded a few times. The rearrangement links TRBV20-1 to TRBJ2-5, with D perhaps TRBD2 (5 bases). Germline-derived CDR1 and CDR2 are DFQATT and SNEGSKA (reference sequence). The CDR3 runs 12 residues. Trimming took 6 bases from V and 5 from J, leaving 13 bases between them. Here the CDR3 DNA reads TGCAGTGCGGACTCTGATGGGGAGACCCAGTACTTC. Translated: CSADSDGETQYF.

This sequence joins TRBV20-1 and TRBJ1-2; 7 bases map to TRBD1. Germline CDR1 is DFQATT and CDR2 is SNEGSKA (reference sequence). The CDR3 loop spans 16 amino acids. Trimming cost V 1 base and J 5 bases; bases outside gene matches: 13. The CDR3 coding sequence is TGCAGTGCTAGAGCCCTCAGGGGGTCTTCTCTTTATGGCTACACCTTC. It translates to CSARALRGSSLYGYTF.

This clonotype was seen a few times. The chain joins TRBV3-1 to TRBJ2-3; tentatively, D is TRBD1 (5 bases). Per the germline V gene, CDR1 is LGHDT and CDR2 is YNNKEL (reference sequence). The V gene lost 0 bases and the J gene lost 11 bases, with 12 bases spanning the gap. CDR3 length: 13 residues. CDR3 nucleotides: TGTGCCAGCAGCCAAGAGTCGACAGCACGGCAGTATTTT. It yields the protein CASSQESTARQYF.

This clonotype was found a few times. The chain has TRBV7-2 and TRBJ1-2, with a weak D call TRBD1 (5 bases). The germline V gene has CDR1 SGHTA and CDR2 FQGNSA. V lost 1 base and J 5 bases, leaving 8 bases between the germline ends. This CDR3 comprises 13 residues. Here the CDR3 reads CASSLEAGYGYTF. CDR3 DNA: TGTGCCAGCAGCTTAGAGGCAGGGTATGGCTACACCTTC.